The 18 T cell receptor beta chains listed next were all sequenced from one sample in a study of control samples from healthy donors and cancer patients (dated by TCRdb to the early 2020s). The receptor library was made with the immunoSEQ multiplex PCR assay. Entries here come from immuneACCESS through TCRdb and include only in-frame sequences with V and J called. Some clones fail to appear in such tables; in the studies checked, an unresolved V gene covers under half of the shortfall, and the cause of the remainder is unknown. In all, the sample holds around 95,000 clones, and around 81% of those were seen once. The ten largest clonotypes hold approximately 19% of the sample. The sample consisted of blood. The receptors were gathered from a man aged 25-45 years in good health.

The J gene is TRBJ1-2, the V gene TRBV27; D is unclear. Germline CDR1 is MNHEY and CDR2 is SMNVEV (reference sequence). The CDR3 totals 11 residues. Trimming left V 4 bases short and J 8 bases short, with 8 bases between. The CDR3 sequence: CASSSKGGYTF. The CDR3 DNA reads TGTGCCAGCAGTTCGAAGGGAGGCTACACCTTC.

This chain links TRBV5-5 with TRBJ2-7, with 11 positions matching TRBD2. Germline trimming cut 0 bases from V and 3 bases from J; bases unmatched to any gene: 2. The germline V gene encodes CDR1 SGHKS and CDR2 YYEKEE (reference sequence). This CDR3 region has 15 residues. CDR3 DNA: TGTGCCAGCAGCTTGGTGGGACTAGCGGACTACGAGCAGTACTTC. Amino acid sequence: CASSLVGLADYEQYF.

The chain combines TRBV5-5 with TRBJ2-1; D is perhaps TRBD1 (6 bases). The germline V and J ends were trimmed by 0 bases and 0 bases, with 13 bases remaining between them. This CDR3 has 17 amino acids. Germline CDR1 SGHKS, CDR2 YYEKEE (reference sequence). The DNA of the CDR3 is TGTGCCAGCAGCTTGGAGTACGGACAGCACTCCTACAATGAGCAGTTCTTC. Protein product: CASSLEYGQHSYNEQFF.

The chain links TRBV3-1 (or the pseudogene TRBV3-2) to TRBJ2-2; D is tentatively TRBD1 or TRBD2 (6 bases each). Deletions cut 4 bases from V and 3 bases from J, with 12 bases between. The CDR3 sequence is 15 residues long. The germline gives CDR1 LGHDT, CDR2 YNNKEL (reference sequence). CDR3 sequence reads: CASSRGAGDTGELFF. As DNA, the CDR3 is TGTGCCAGCAGCCGGGGGGCAGGGGACACCGGGGAGCTGTTTTTT.

This clone was counted a few times. The V gene is TRBV14, the J gene TRBJ2-1; 9 nucleotides align to TRBD1. In germline, CDR1 is SGHDN, CDR2 FVKESK. CDR3 length equals 17 residues. Losses at the gene ends were 4 bases for V and 8 bases for J; bases not matched to a gene: 15. The CDR3 DNA sequence: TGTGCCAGCAGCCCATGGGCACGTCGGACAGGGGTGGATGAGCAGTTCTTC. Residues: CASSPWARRTGVDEQFF.

Only one count was recorded for this clone. The chain employs TRBV5-1 and TRBJ2-3, with 9 nucleotides matching TRBD2. Germline V lookup: CDR1 SGHRS, CDR2 YFSETQ. J gave up 4 bases and V 4 bases, and 7 bases lay outside the gene matches. This CDR3 is built from 15 residues. CDR3 coding DNA: TGCGCCAGCAGCCTTCTTAGCGGGGGAGCAGATACGCAGTATTTT. Translating it yields CASSLLSGGADTQYF. The variable domain in full, completed from reference TRBV5-1 and TRBJ2-3, reads KAGVTQTPRYLIKTRGQQVTLSCSPISGHRSVSWYQQTPGQGLQFLFEYFSETQRNKGNFPGRFSGRQFSNSRSEMNVSTLELGDSALYLCASSLLSGGADTQYFGPGTRLTVL.

This sequence joins TRBV28 and TRBJ1-6, with D uncertain. The germline V gene has CDR1 MDHEN and CDR2 SYDVKM. Trimming removed 5 bases from V and 9 bases from J, with 20 bases in between. The CDR3 contains 16 residues. The DNA for the CDR3 is TGTGCCAGCAGTGTCACCTTGGAGGGATTAGGTTCACCCCTCCACTTT. Amino acids: CASSVTLEGLGSPLHF.

CDR3 sequence reads: CASSPGDRGSYNEQFF. CDR3 bases: TGTGCCAGCAGCCCGGGGGACAGGGGGTCCTACAATGAGCAGTTCTTC. This sequence joins TRBV7-9 and TRBJ2-1; TRBD1 aligns across 11 bases. J lost 1 base, V lost 5 bases, and 4 bases had no gene match. CDR1 and CDR2 (germline): SEHNR, FQNEAQ (reference sequence). The CDR3 is 16 amino acids.

This clone has more than one count but fewer than ten. This chain links TRBV2 with TRBJ2-3, with 8 bases that match TRBD1. V dropped 11 bases and J dropped 2; count of bases not matched to a gene: 9. Germline CDR1 reads SNHLY; CDR2 reads FYNNEI. The CDR3 is 14 amino acids. CDR3 loop: CAGRGTGHTDTQYF. The CDR3 nucleotides are TGTGCCGGACGGGGGACAGGACACACAGATACGCAGTATTTT.

J is TRBJ1-6 and V is TRBV27, with D perhaps TRBD1 (5 bases). Germline lookup yields CDR1 MNHEY and CDR2 SMNVEV (reference sequence). Between the trimmed V and J ends, which lost 3 bases and 3 bases, there was a span of 24 bases. The CDR3 totals 20 residues. The CDR3 protein is CASSFGSGQGKSDYNSPLHF. Here the CDR3 DNA reads TGTGCCAGCAGTTTCGGGTCCGGGCAGGGAAAAAGTGACTATAATTCACCCCTCCACTTT.

The V gene is TRBV5-1, the J gene TRBJ1-3; the D is unclear. The germline gives CDR1 SGHRS, CDR2 YFSETQ. The CDR3 has 14 residues. Trimming pared 4 bases from V and 0 bases from J, leaving 8 bases between. Here the CDR3 reads CASSLDYSGNTIYF. DNA of the CDR3: TGCGCCAGCAGCCTCGACTACTCTGGAAACACCATATATTTT.

The chain has TRBV12-3 or TRBV12-4 and TRBJ1-1; D not certain. V lost 3 bases and J lost 5, with 10 bases in between. The CDR3 sequence is 13 residues long. For the CDR3, the DNA is TGTGCCAGCAGTTTCCGTGGGCTTACTGAAGCTTTCTTT. It codes for CASSFRGLTEAFF.

CDR3: CAWSGESSYEQYF. In DNA, the CDR3 is TGTGCCTGGAGTGGAGAGAGCTCCTACGAGCAGTACTTC. The rearrangement links TRBV30 to TRBJ2-7; D gene uncertain. The CDR3 covers 13 residues. Germline V gives CDR1 GTSNPN, CDR2 SVGIG (reference sequence). Trimming left V 1 base short and J 0 bases short, with 7 bases between.

In nucleotides, the CDR3 is TGTGCCACCAGCAGTGGACGGGCCAATCAGCCCCAGCATTTT. Translated: CATSSGRANQPQHF. The chain recombines TRBV15 with TRBJ1-5; D ambiguous. The V and J ends lost 3 bases and 3 bases respectively, with 9 bases between them. CDR3 length: 14 amino acids. Germline V gene sequence: CDR1 LNHNV, CDR2 YYDKDF (reference sequence). The full variable domain, with the rest looked up from reference TRBV15 and TRBJ1-5, is DAMVIQNPRYQVTQFGKPVTLSCSQTLNHNVMYWYQQKSSQAPKLLFHYYDKDFNNEADTPDNFQSRRPNTSFCFLDIRSPGLGDTAMYLCATSSGRANQPQHFGDGTRLSIL.

Of note for this clone: Other DNA sequences in the sample encode the same CDR3. The chain carries TRBV5-1 and TRBJ1-1; 7 bases line up with TRBD1. V trimming: 0 bases; J trimming: 1 base; junction bases outside the gene matches: 0. The CDR3 length is 14 residues. Germline-derived CDR1 and CDR2 are SGHRS and YFSETQ. CDR3 nucleotide sequence: TGCGCCAGCAGCTTGGACAGGGGGAACACTGAAGCTTTCTTT. This codes for CASSLDRGNTEAFF.

This clone was counted once. V and J are TRBV6-1 and TRBJ1-1, with D possibly TRBD1 on 5 matching bases. The CDR3 totals 16 residues. Trimming cost V 1 base and J 0 bases, with 12 bases left between them. CDR1 and CDR2 (germline): MNHNS, SASEGT. Written as DNA, the CDR3 is TGTGCCAGCAGTGAAGTACTTGGGGGGATGAACACTGAAGCTTTCTTT. It yields the protein CASSEVLGGMNTEAFF.

The gene calls are TRBV15 and TRBJ1-6, with D maybe TRBD1 (6 bases). Trimming removed 6 bases from V and 7 bases from J, with 19 bases in between. The CDR3 runs 16 residues. The germline V gene encodes CDR1 LNHNV and CDR2 YYDKDF (reference sequence). CDR3 nucleotides: TGTGCCACCAGTCGGTATTCTCGACAGGTGAATTCACCCCTCCACTTT. Protein: CATSRYSRQVNSPLHF.

This clone was counted a single time. The chain is built from TRBV11-2 and TRBJ1-1; 9 bases map to TRBD1. V lost 5 bases, J lost 4 bases, and 8 bases stayed unmatched. The CDR3 loop spans 15 amino acids. Germline V gene data show CDR1 as SGHAT and CDR2 as FQNNGV. The CDR3 DNA sequence: TGTGCCAGCAGCCCAGACATGGACAGGGGCACTGAAGCTTTCTTT. Its translation: CASSPDMDRGTEAFF.